Listed below are T cell receptor beta chains from one sample, sequenced in a study of cytomegalovirus exposure and HLA in healthy donors. TCRdb keeps only in-frame clones here, not all; method: immunoSEQ multiplex PCR. Among 100,000 to 150,000 clones listed, 88% were seen once. Source material: PBMCs. The origin of the receptors is a man younger than 35 in good health and CMV-seropositive. CDR3s include the opening cysteine and the closing phenylalanine or tryptophan.

TRBV10-3 CAIRGQLLTNYGYTF
TRBV28 CASGRQGPTDTQYF
TRBV5-4 CASSRSPGRVDYGYTF
TRBV9 CASSVGLAGLETQYF
TRBV5-1 CASSLNYGSGIGNTIYF
TRBV25-1 CASSEEAYYGYTF
TRBV7-9 CASSDLDRGSSGELFF
TRBV2 CASSGATGVTMNTEAFF
TRBV4-1 CASSQPGQSNGYTF
TRBV4-1 CASSQTGRTGELFF